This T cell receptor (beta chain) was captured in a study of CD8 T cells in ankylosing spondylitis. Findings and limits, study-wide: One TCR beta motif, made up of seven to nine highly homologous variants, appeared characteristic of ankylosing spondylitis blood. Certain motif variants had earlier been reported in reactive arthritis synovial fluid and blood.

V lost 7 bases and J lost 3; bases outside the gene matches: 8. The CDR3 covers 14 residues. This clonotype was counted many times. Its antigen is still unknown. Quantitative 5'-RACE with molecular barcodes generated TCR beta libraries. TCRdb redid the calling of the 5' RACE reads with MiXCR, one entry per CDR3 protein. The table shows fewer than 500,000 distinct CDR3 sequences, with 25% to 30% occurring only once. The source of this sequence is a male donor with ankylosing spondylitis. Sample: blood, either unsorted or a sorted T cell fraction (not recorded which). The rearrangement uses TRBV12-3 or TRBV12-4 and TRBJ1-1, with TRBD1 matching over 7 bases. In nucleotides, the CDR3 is TGTGCCAGCAACCACAGGGGTTGGGACACTGAAGCTTTCTTT. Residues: CASNHRGWDTEAFF.